The T cell receptor (beta chain) described here comes from a study of identical twins. General study findings and limits: Twins' excess sharing was less marked for out-of-frame beta sequences. Sequences that were out-of-frame, alpha and twin-shared displayed an excess of low generation probability.

The CDR3 consists of 15 residues. V lost 4 bases to trimming and J lost 8 bases, with 18 bases between them. Germline-derived CDR1 and CDR2 are SGHTA and FQGTGA. Healthy Caucasians made up all donors. A remark on this clonotype: Its cognate antigen is unknown.

TCRdb redid the calling of the 5' RACE reads with MiXCR, one entry per CDR3 protein. The sample lists around 250,000 distinct CDR3 sequences, approximately 8.6% occurring once. The same sample was also used in a study of yellow fever vaccine responses in identical twins. That study adds: Twin vaccine T cell responses reportedly seemed partly convergent, partly personalized.

Material for sequencing was CD8+ T cells sorted from blood. This TCR derives from a woman in her late teens or twenties in good health. V usage is TRBV7-3 and J usage is TRBJ2-1; weak D call: TRBD2 (7 bases). In DNA, the CDR3 is TGTGCCAGCAGCTCCTATGGGGGGGGGCCATATGAGCAGTTCTTC. It is translated as CASSSYGGGPYEQFF.